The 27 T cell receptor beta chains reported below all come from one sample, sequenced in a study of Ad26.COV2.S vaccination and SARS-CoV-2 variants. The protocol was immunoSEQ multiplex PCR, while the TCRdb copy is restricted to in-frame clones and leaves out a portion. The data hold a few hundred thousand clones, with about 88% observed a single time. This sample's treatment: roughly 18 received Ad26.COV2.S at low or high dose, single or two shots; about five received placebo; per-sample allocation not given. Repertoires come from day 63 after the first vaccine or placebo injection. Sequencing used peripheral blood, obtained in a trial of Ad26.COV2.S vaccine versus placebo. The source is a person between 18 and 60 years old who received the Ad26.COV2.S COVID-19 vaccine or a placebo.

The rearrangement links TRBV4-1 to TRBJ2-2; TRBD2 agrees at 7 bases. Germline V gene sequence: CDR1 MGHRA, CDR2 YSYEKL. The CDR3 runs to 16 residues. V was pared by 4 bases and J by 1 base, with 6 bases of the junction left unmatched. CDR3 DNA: TGCGCCAGCAGCCTAGGGGCTAGCGGGAACACCGGGGAGCTGTTTTTT. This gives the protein CASSLGASGNTGELFF.

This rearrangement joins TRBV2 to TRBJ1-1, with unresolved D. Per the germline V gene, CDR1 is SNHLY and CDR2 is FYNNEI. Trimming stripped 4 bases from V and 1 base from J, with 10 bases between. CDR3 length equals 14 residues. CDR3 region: CASSATAGNTEAFF. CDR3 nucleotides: TGTGCCAGCAGTGCGACGGCGGGGAACACTGAAGCTTTCTTT.

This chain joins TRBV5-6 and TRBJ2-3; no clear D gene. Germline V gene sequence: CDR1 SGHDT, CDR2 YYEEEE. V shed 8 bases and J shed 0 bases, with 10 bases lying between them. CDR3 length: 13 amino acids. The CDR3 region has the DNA TGTGCCAGTAGGGCATCTAGCACAGATACGCAGTATTTT. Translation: CASRASSTDTQYF.

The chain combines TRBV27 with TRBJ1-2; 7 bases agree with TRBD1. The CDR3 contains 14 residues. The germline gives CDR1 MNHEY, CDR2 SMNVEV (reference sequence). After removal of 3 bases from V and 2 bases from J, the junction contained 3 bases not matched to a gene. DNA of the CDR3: TGTGCCAGCAGTTTTGCAGGGGGAAACTATGGCTACACCTTC. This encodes CASSFAGGNYGYTF.

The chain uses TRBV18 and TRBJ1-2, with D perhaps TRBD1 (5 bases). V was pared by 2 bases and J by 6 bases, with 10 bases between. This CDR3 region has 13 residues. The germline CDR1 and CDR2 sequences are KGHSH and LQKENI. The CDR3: CASSPLRGHGYTF. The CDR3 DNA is TGTGCCAGCTCACCATTAAGGGGCCATGGCTACACCTTC.

CDR3 bases: TGCAGCGTTGACCGGGACACCGGGGAGCTGTTTTTT. Its protein is CSVDRDTGELFF. The chain uses TRBV29-1 and TRBJ2-2; D unresolved. With 3 bases removed from V and 3 bases from J, the gap between germline ends came to 5 bases. CDR3 length equals 12 residues. Germline V lookup: CDR1 SQVTM, CDR2 ANQGSEA.

The CDR3 DNA sequence: TGTGCCAGCAGCGAGGACCCGTGGCAGCCCCAGCATTTT. Encoded protein: CASSEDPWQPQHF. This rearrangement joins TRBV7-9 to TRBJ1-5; unclear D gene. CDR1 and CDR2 (germline): SEHNR, FQNEAQ (reference sequence). V was clipped by 5 bases and J by 7 bases, with 12 bases between them. There are 13 residues in the CDR3.

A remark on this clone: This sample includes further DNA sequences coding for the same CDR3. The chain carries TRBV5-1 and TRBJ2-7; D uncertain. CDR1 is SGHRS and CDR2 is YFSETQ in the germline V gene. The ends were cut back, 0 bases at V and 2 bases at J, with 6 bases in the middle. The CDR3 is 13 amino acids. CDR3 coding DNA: TGCGCCAGCAGCTTGGACCAGGCCTACGAGCAGTACTTC. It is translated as CASSLDQAYEQYF. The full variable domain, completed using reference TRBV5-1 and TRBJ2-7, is KAGVTQTPRYLIKTRGQQVTLSCSPISGHRSVSWYQQTPGQGLQFLFEYFSETQRNKGNFPGRFSGRQFSNSRSEMNVSTLELGDSALYLCASSLDQAYEQYFGPGTRLTVT.

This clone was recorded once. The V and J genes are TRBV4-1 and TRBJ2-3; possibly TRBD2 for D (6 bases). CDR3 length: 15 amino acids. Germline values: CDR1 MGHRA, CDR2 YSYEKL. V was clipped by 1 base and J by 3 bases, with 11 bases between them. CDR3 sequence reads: CASSQAGALTDTQYF. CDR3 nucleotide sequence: TGCGCCAGCAGCCAAGCGGGAGCCTTAACAGATACGCAGTATTTT.

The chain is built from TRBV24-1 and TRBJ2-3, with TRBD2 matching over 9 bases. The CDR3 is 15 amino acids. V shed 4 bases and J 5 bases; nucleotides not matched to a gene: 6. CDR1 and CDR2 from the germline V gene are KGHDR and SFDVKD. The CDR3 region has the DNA TGTGCCACCAGTGAATGGCGGGAGGGCCAAGATACGCAGTATTTT. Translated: CATSEWREGQDTQYF.

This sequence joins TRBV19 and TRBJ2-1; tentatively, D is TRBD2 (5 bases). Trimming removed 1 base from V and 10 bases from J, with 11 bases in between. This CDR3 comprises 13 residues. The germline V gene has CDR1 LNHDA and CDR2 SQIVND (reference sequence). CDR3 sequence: CASSIVASTEQFF. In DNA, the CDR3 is TGTGCCAGTAGTATAGTGGCTAGCACCGAGCAGTTCTTC. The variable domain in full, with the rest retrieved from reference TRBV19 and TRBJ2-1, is DGGITQSPKYLFRKEGQNVTLSCEQNLNHDAMYWYRQDPGQGLRLIYYSQIVNDFQKGDIAEGYSVSREKKESFPLTVTSAQKNPTAFYLCASSIVASTEQFFGPGTRLTVL.

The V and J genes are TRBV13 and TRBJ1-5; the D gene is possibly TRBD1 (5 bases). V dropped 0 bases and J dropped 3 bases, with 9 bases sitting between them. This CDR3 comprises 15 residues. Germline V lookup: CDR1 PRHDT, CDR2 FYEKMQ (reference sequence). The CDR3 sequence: CASSLGWGNNQPQHF. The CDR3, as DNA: TGTGCCAGCAGCTTAGGCTGGGGGAACAATCAGCCCCAGCATTTT.

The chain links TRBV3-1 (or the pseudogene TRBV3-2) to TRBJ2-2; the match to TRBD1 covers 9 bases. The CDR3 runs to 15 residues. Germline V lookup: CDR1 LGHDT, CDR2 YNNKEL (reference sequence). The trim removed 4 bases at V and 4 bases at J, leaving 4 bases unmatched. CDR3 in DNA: TGTGCCAGCAGCCCGGGACAGGGTCGCACCGGGGAGCTGTTTTTT. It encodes CASSPGQGRTGELFF.

The CDR3 coding sequence is TGTGCCTGGAGCCCAATTACAGGTGCCCGGAACACTGAAGCTTTCTTT. Its translation: CAWSPITGARNTEAFF. V gene TRBV30 combines with J gene TRBJ1-1, with D possibly matching TRBD1 (5 bases). The CDR3 sequence is 16 residues long. Germline V CDR1 and CDR2: GTSNPN, SVGIG (reference sequence). Trimming removed 3 bases at V and 1 base at J, with 18 bases between.

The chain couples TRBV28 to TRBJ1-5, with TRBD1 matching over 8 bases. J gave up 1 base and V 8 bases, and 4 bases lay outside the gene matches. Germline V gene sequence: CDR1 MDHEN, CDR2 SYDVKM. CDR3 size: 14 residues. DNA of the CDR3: TGTGCCAGCGGGCAGGGGGCGAGCAATCAGCCCCAGCATTTT. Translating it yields CASGQGASNQPQHF.

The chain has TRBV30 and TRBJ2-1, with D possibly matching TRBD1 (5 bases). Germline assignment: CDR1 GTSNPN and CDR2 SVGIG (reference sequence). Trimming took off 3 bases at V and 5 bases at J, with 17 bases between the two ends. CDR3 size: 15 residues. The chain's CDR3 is CAWRGYQGFNNEQFF. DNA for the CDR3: TGTGCCTGGAGAGGATACCAGGGTTTCAACAATGAGCAGTTCTTC.

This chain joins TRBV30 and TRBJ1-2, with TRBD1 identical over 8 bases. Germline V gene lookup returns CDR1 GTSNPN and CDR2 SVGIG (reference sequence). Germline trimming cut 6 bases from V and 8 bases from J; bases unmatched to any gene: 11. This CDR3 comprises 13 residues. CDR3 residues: CACRPGQARGYTF. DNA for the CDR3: TGTGCCTGTAGGCCGGGACAGGCTAGGGGCTACACCTTC.

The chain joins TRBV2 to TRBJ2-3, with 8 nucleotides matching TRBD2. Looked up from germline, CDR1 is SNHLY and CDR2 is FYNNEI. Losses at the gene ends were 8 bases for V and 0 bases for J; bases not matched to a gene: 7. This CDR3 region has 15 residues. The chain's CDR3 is CASGRLAPSTDTQYF. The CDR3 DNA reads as TGTGCCAGCGGGCGACTAGCGCCTAGCACAGATACGCAGTATTTT.

Here the CDR3 reads CASNRLAGGPNEQFF. CDR3 nucleotide sequence: TGTGCCAGCAATAGACTAGCGGGAGGGCCTAATGAGCAGTTCTTC. The chain links TRBV2 to TRBJ2-1; 14 bases are a match to TRBD2. V lost 7 bases and J lost 7; bases outside the gene matches: 6. The CDR3 length is 15 residues. Looked up from germline, CDR1 is SNHLY and CDR2 is FYNNEI.

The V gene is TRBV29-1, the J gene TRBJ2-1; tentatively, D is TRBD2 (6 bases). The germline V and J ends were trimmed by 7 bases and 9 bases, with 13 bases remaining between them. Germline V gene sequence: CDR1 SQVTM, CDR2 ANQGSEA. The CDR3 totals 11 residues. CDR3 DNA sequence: TGCAGCGGACGACTAGTTAGTGAGCAGTTCTTC. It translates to CSGRLVSEQFF.

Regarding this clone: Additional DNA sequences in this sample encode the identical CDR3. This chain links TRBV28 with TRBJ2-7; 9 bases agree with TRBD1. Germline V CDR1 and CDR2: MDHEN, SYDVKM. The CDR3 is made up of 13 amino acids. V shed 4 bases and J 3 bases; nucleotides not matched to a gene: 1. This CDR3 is CASSSGQGYEQYF. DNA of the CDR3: TGTGCCAGCAGTTCGGGACAGGGCTACGAGCAGTACTTC.

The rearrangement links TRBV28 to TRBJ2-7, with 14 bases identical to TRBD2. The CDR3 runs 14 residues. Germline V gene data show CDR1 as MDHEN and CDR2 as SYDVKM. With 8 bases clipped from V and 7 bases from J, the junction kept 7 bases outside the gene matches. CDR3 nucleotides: TGTGCCAGCGGCCGACTAGCGGGAGGGCCGGAGCAGTACTTC. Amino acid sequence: CASGRLAGGPEQYF.

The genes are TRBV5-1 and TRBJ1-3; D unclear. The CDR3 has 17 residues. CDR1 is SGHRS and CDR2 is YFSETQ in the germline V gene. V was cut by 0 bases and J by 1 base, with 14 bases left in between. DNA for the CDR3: TGCGCCAGCAGCTTGGCCGGTAACGGGAGGTCTGGAAACACCATATATTTT. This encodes CASSLAGNGRSGNTIYF.

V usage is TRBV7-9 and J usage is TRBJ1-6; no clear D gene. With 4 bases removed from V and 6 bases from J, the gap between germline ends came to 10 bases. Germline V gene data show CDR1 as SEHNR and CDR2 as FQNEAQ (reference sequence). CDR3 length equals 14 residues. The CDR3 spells CASSSGSFNSPLHF. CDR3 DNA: TGTGCCAGCAGCTCCGGGAGTTTTAATTCACCCCTCCACTTT.

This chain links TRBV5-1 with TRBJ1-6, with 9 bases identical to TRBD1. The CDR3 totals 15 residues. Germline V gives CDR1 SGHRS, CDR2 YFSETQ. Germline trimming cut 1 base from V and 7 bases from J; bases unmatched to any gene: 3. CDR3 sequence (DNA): TGCGCCAGCAGCTTGCGGGACAGGGTGAATTCACCCCTCCACTTT. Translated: CASSLRDRVNSPLHF.

CDR3 DNA sequence: TGTGCCATCAGTGAGCCGGGACTAGCGGAACCCTACGAGCAGTACTTC. It translates to CAISEPGLAEPYEQYF. The chain uses TRBV10-3 and TRBJ2-7; 11 nucleotides agree with TRBD2. J gave up 2 bases and V 2 bases, and 5 bases lay outside the gene matches. CDR1 is ENHRY, CDR2 SYGVKD, per germline. The CDR3 runs 16 residues.

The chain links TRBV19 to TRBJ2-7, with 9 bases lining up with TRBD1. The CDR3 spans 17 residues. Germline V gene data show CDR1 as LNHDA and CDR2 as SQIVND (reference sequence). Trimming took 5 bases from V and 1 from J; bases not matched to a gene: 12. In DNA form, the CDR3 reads TGTGCCAGTAGTGCCGGGACAGGGAAGCGGAGATCCTACGAGCAGTACTTC. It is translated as CASSAGTGKRRSYEQYF.